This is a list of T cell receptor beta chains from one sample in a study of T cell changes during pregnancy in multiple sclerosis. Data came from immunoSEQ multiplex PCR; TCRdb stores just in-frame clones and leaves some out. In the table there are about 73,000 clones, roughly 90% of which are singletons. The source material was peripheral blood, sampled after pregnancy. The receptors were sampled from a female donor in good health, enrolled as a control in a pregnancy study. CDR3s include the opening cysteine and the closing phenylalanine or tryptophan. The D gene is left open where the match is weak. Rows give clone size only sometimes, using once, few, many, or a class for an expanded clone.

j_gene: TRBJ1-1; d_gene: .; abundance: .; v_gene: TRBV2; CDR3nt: TGTGCCAGCAGAGGTCGACAGCTGAACACTGAAGCTTTCTTT; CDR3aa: CASRGRQLNTEAFF
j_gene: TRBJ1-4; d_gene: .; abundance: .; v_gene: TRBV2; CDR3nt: TGTGCCAGCACCAGTCGATTAGGGTCAGGAGGGGAAAAACTGTTTTTT; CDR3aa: CASTSRLGSGGEKLFF
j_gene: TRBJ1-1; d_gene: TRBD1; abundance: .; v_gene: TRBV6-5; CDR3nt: TGTGCCGCATACAGGGGGCCGGACACTGAAGCTTTCTTT; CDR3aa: CAAYRGPDTEAFF
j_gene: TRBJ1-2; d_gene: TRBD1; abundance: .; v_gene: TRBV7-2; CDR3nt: TGTGCCAGCAGCAGGTCGACAGGGCTCGACTATGGCTACACCTTC; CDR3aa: CASSRSTGLDYGYTF
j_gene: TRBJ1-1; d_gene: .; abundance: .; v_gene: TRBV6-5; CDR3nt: TGTGCCAGCAGATCCTCGGGGAGGAAGAACACTGAAGCTTTCTTT; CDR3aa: CASRSSGRKNTEAFF
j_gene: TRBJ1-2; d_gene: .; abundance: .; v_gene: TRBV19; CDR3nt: TGTGCCAGTAGTCCCAACCAGGGGAACTATGGCTACACCTTC; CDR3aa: CASSPNQGNYGYTF
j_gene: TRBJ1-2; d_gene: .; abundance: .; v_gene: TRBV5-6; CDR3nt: TGTGCCAGCAGCTTGCAGGCTAACTATGGCTACACCTTC; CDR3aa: CASSLQANYGYTF
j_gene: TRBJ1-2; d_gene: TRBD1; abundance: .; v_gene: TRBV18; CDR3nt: TGTGCCAGCTCACCCCCACAGGGGGCTCTCAACTATGGCTACACCTTC; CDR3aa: CASSPPQGALNYGYTF
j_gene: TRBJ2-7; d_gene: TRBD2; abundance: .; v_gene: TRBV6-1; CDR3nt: TGTGCCAGCAGTCCACGGGAGGGCATCTCCTACGAGCAGTACTTC; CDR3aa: CASSPREGISYEQYF
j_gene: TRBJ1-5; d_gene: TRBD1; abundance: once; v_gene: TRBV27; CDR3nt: TGTGCCAGCAGTCTAACGGCTGGGACAGTTCCTAAGCCCCAGCATTTT; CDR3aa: CASSLTAGTVPKPQHF
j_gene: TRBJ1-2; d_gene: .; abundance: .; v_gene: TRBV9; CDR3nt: TGTGCCAGCAGCCCCCCCAATGAGGACTATGGCTACACCTTC; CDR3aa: CASSPPNEDYGYTF
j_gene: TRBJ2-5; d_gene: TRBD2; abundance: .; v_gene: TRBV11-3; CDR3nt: TGTGCCAGCAGCTTAGACTCGGGGGGGCTGCAGACCCAGTACTTC; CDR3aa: CASSLDSGGLQTQYF
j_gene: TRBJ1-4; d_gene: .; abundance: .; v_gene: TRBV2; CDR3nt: TGTGCCAGCAGTCTCGGGAGAATTAATGAAAAACTGTTTTTT; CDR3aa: CASSLGRINEKLFF
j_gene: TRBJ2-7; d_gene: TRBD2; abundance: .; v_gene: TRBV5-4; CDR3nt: TGTGCCAGCTCCTCAGGCGGGAGATTGTTCGAGCAGTACTTC; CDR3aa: CASSSGGRLFEQYF
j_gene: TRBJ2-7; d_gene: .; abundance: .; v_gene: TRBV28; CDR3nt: TGTGCCAGCAGTTTCGCCAGGGCGATCGAGCAGTACTTC; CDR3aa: CASSFARAIEQYF
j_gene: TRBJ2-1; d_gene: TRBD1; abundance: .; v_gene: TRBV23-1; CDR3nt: TGCGCCAGCAGTCAGTCTTCCGACAGGGGTAAGAAGAATGAGCAGTTCTTC; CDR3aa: CASSQSSDRGKKNEQFF
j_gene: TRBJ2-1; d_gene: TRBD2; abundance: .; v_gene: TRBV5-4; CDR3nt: TGTGCCAGCAGCGCTAGCGGGGGGGCCGTCCATGAGCAGTTCTTC; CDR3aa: CASSASGGAVHEQFF
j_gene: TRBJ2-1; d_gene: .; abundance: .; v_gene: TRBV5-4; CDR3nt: TGTGCCAGCAGGCCGGGACTCGAGCTTTACAATGAGCAGTTCTTC; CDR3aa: CASRPGLELYNEQFF
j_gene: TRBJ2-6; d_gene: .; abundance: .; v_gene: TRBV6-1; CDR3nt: TGTGCCATGCGACAGACCGGGGCCAACGTCCTGACTTTC; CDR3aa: CAMRQTGANVLTF
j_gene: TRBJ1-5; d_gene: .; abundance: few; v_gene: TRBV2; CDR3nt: TGTGCCAGCAGTGAGCAGGGCTTCCCGGATCAGCCCCAGCATTTT; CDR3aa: CASSEQGFPDQPQHF
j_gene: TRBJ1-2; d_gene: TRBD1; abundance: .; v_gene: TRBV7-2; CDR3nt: TGTGCCAGCAGCTCGTCGGACAGGCGCAACTATGGCTACACCTTC; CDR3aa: CASSSSDRRNYGYTF
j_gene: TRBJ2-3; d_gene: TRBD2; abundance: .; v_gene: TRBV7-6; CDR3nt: TGTGCCAGCAGCCGCGGGACTAGCCGCACAGATACGCAGTATTTT; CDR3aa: CASSRGTSRTDTQYF
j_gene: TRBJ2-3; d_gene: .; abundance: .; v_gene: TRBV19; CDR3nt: TGTGCCAGTACCCATTGGCCTGGCACAGATACGCAGTATTTT; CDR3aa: CASTHWPGTDTQYF
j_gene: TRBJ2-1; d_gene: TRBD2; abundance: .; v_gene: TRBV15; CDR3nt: TGTGCCACCAGCAGATCCGGGACTAGTTACAATGAGCAGTTCTTC; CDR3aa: CATSRSGTSYNEQFF
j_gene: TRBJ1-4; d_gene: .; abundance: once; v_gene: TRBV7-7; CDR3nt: TGTGCCAGCAGCCCTACAGGGAGGGGTGAAAAACTGTTTTTT; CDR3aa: CASSPTGRGEKLFF
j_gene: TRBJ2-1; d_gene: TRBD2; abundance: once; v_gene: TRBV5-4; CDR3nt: TGTGCCAGCAGCCCAGGGACTAGCGGGAGCTCCTACAATGAGCAGTTCTTC; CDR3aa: CASSPGTSGSSYNEQFF
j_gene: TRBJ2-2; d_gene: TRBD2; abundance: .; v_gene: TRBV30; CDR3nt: TGTGCCTGGAGCTCGGGACTAGCGGGAGGGACCGGGGAGCTGTTTTTT; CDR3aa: CAWSSGLAGGTGELFF